Listed below are T cell receptor beta chains from one sample, sequenced in a study of regulatory and conventional T cells in RAG deficiency. Sequencing was performed with immunoSEQ multiplex PCR; in TCRdb, only in-frame clones are kept and a portion is missing. The table records roughly 7,800 clones, 90% to 95% of them present only once. This same sample was also part of a study on regulatory T cells.

Sample: CD127- CD25+ CD4+ Tregs sorted from blood. The receptors were gathered from a human donor in good health. Each CDR3 is given with its conserved first and last residue. The D gene is left open where the match is weak. Part of the rows lack a size; the others show once, few, many or a class for expanded clones.

TRBV4-2,TRBD2,TRBJ2-7,NA,TGTGCCAGCAGCCAAGATCCGAATAGCGGGAGGGGCTCCTACGAGCAGTACTTC,CASSQDPNSGRGSYEQYF
TRBV6-5,NA,TRBJ1-2,NA,TGTGCCAGCAGTTACTCGCGGATGGCTACGTATGGCTACACCTTC,CASSYSRMATYGYTF
TRBV7-9,TRBD2,TRBJ2-1,NA,TGTGCCAGCAGCTTAGCCCGGACTAGCGGGGGGGCCGGGGGTGAGCAGTTCTTC,CASSLARTSGGAGGEQFF
TRBV5-4,NA,TRBJ2-5,NA,TGTGCCAGCAGCTTGGACTTTCAAGAGACCCAGTACTTC,CASSLDFQETQYF
TRBV11-2,TRBD1,TRBJ2-7,few,TGTGCCAGCAGCGTAGGGACAGGAACCTACGAGCAGTACTTC,CASSVGTGTYEQYF
TRBV6-5,NA,TRBJ1-1,NA,TGTGCCAGCAGTTACGGCGTTGGGGGGGGCACTGAAGCTTTCTTT,CASSYGVGGGTEAFF
TRBV11-2,NA,TRBJ2-3,few,TGTGCCAGCAGCTTTCTTGGTGTCCGCGGCGGTACGCAGTATTTT,CASSFLGVRGGTQYF
TRBV18,TRBD1,TRBJ2-1,NA,TGTGCCAGCTCACCACTCTCCGGGACAGGTGTACGCAATGAGCAGTTCTTC,CASSPLSGTGVRNEQFF
TRBV5-1,TRBD1,TRBJ1-1,NA,TGCGCCAGCAGCTCGGTCTCAGGGGGCTCTGAAGCTTTCTTT,CASSSVSGGSEAFF
TRBV5-1,NA,TRBJ1-4,NA,TGCGCCAGCAAGAATGGGGCAGGCGAAAAACTGTTTTTT,CASKNGAGEKLFF
TRBV7-2,TRBD1,TRBJ1-1,NA,TGTGCCAGCAGCAAACGGACAGGGGCGTTGGTGAGCACTGAAGCTTTCTTT,CASSKRTGALVSTEAFF
TRBV28,TRBD1,TRBJ1-3,NA,TGTGCCAGCAGTTCCGGGACAGGGGATCATGCTGGAAACACCATATATTTT,CASSSGTGDHAGNTIYF
TRBV19,NA,TRBJ1-1,few,TGTGCCAGTAGGACAGGAGGAAGTAACAAAGCTTTCTTT,CASRTGGSNKAFF
TRBV7-9,TRBD1,TRBJ1-6,NA,TGTGCCAGCAGCCATTCCCCAATACAGGGGGCAGATAATTCACCCCTCCACTTT,CASSHSPIQGADNSPLHF
TRBV7-9,TRBD2,TRBJ2-1,NA,TGTGCCAGCAGCGGATTACTAGCGGGGGGGATCTTAGACAATGAGCAGTTCTTC,CASSGLLAGGILDNEQFF